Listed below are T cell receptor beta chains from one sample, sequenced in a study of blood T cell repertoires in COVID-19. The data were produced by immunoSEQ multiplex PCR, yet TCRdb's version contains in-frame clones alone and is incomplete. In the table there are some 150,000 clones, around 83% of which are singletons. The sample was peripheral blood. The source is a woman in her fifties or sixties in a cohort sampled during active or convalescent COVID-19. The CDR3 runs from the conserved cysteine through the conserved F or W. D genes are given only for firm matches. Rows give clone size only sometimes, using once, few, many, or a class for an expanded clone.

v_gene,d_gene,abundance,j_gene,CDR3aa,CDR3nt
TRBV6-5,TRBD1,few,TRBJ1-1,CASSYNQGADEAFF,TGTGCCAGCAGTTATAATCAGGGGGCAGATGAAGCTTTCTTT
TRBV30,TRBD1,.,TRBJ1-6,CAWRPDRGSSSYNSPLHF,TGTGCCTGGAGGCCCGACAGGGGCTCAAGCTCCTATAATTCACCCCTCCACTTT
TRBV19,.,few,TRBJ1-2,CASSIGQSFVGYTF,TGTGCCAGTAGTATTGGGCAGTCTTTTGTTGGCTACACCTTC
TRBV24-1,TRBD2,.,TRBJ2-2,CATSDSRGGLTGELFF,TGTGCCACCAGTGATTCGCGGGGGGGACTCACCGGGGAGCTGTTTTTT
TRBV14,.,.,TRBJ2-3,CASSQLGISTDTQYF,TGTGCCAGCAGCCAACTCGGGATCAGCACAGATACGCAGTATTTT
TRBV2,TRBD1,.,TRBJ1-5,CASRVGTANQPQHF,TGTGCCAGCCGGGTCGGGACAGCTAATCAGCCCCAGCATTTT
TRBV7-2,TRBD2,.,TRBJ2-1,CASSLSGESYNEQFF,TGTGCCAGCAGCCTCAGCGGGGAGTCCTACAATGAGCAGTTCTTC
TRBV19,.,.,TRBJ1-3,CASSRGGNTIYF,TGTGCCAGTAGTCGAGGGGGAAACACCATATATTTT
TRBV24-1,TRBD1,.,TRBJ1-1,CATSDEGQGEAFF,TGTGCCACCAGTGACGAAGGACAGGGTGAAGCTTTCTTT
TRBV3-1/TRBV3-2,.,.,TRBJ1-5,CASSRGQRGRPQHF,TGTGCCAGCAGCCGAGGACAGCGGGGAAGGCCCCAGCATTTT
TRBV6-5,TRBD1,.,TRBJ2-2,CASSRGTGISGELFF,TGTGCCAGCAGTCGGGGGACAGGGATTTCCGGGGAGCTGTTTTTT
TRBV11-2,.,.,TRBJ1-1,CASSPRGENTEAFF,TGTGCCAGCAGCCCTCGGGGGGAGAACACTGAAGCTTTCTTT
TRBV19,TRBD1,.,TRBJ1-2,CASSYRDRGRRGYGYTF,TGTGCCAGTAGTTACCGGGACAGGGGCCGACGGGGCTATGGCTACACCTTC
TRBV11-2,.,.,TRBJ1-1,CASSLGQNTEAFF,TGTGCCAGCAGCTTGGGGCAGAACACTGAAGCTTTCTTT
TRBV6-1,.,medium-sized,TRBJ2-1,CASSELRQTIYNEQFF,TGTGCCAGCAGTGAATTAAGACAGACGATCTACAATGAGCAGTTCTTC
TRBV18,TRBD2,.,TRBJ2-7,CASSPPSGSYEQYF,TGTGCCAGCTCACCGCCTAGCGGGAGCTACGAGCAGTACTTC
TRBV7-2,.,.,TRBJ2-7,CASSVGALNYEQYF,TGTGCCAGCAGCGTGGGAGCATTAAACTACGAGCAGTACTTC
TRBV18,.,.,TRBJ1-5,CASSPGFGDQPQHF,TGTGCCAGCTCACCAGGGTTCGGGGATCAGCCCCAGCATTTT
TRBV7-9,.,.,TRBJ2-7,CASSLQGTYEQYF,TGTGCCAGCAGCTTACAGGGGACCTACGAGCAGTACTTC
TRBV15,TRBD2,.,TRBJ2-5,CATSSPRGGWETQYF,TGTGCCACCAGCAGCCCCCGCGGGGGTTGGGAGACCCAGTACTTC
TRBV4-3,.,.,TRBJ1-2,CASSQNIMSGGYTF,TGCGCCAGCAGCCAAAATATCATGAGCGGTGGCTACACCTTC
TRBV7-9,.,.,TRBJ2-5,CASSVYGGGETQYF,TGTGCCAGCAGCGTATATGGGGGCGGAGAGACCCAGTACTTC
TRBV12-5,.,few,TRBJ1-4,CASGDGQSEKLFF,TGTGCTAGTGGAGACGGACAGTCTGAAAAACTGTTTTTT
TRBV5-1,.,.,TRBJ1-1,CASSFRVNTEAFF,TGCGCCAGCAGCTTTCGGGTGAACACTGAAGCTTTCTTT
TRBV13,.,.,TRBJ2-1,CASSPWGRGSYNEQFF,TGTGCCAGCAGCCCATGGGGGCGAGGGTCCTACAATGAGCAGTTCTTC
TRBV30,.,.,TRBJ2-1,CAWSVAGEDYNEQFF,TGTGCCTGGAGTGTAGCGGGCGAGGACTACAATGAGCAGTTCTTC
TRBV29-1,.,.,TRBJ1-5,CSVGGFNQPQHF,TGCAGCGTCGGAGGATTCAATCAGCCCCAGCATTTT
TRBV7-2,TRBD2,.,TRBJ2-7,CASSPTSGFSSYEQYF,TGTGCCAGCAGCCCGACTAGCGGGTTTAGCTCCTACGAGCAGTACTTC
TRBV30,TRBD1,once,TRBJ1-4,CAWSPGTGFSGTEKLFF,TGTGCCTGGAGTCCCGGGACAGGGTTCTCGGGGACCGAAAAACTGTTTTTT
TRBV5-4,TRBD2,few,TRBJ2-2,CASSLSLAGGGGELFF,TGTGCCAGCAGCTTGAGCCTAGCGGGGGGAGGCGGGGAGCTGTTTTTT
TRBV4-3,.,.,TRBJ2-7,CASSQDSQGYEQYF,TGCGCCAGCAGCCAAGACTCCCAGGGCTACGAGCAGTACTTC
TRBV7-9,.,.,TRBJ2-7,CASSLTGSSYEQYF,TGTGCCAGCAGCCTAACAGGGAGCTCCTACGAGCAGTACTTC
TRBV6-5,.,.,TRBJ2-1,CASSTAGVYNEQFF,TGTGCCAGCAGTACGGCGGGCGTCTACAATGAGCAGTTCTTC
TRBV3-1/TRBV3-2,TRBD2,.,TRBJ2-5,CASSPRLAGGQETQYF,TGTGCCAGCAGCCCCCGACTAGCGGGGGGCCAAGAGACCCAGTACTTC
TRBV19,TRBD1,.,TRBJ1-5,CASKGAVQPQHF,TGTGCCAGTAAGGGGGCGGTTCAGCCCCAGCATTTT
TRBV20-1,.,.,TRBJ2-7,CSASGRAQGYYEQYF,TGCAGTGCTAGTGGCCGGGCTCAGGGGTACTACGAGCAGTACTTC
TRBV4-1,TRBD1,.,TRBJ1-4,CASSPTDRGNEKLFF,TGCGCCAGCAGTCCAACCGACAGGGGGAATGAAAAACTGTTTTTT
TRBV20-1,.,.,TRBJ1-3,CSARDVDTIYF,TGCAGTGCTAGAGATGTAGACACCATATATTTT
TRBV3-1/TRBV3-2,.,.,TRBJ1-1,CASSQVLPGVGEAFF,TGTGCCAGCAGCCAAGTCCTCCCGGGAGTCGGTGAAGCTTTCTTT
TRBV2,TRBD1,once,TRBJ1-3,CASSEGGTGAGNTIYF,TGTGCCAGCAGTGAAGGAGGGACAGGGGCTGGAAACACCATATATTTT
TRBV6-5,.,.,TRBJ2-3,CASTSPAGGTDTQYF,TGTGCCAGCACCTCCCCGGCAGGGGGCACAGATACGCAGTATTTT
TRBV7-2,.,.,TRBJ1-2,CASSVTGNGESGYTF,TGTGCCAGCAGCGTTACAGGGAATGGAGAGTCTGGCTACACCTTC
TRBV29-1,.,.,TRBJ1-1,CSVEQLNTEAFF,TGCAGCGTTGAACAGTTGAACACTGAAGCTTTCTTT
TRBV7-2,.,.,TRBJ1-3,CASSLAEQKQYTIYF,TGTGCCAGCAGCTTAGCGGAACAGAAACAGTACACCATATATTTT
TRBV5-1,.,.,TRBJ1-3,CASSPGGQGAGNTIYF,TGCGCCAGCAGCCCCGGAGGGCAGGGAGCTGGAAACACCATATATTTT
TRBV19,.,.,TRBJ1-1,CATGRSAITEAFF,TGTGCCACCGGCAGGTCTGCTATCACTGAAGCTTTCTTT
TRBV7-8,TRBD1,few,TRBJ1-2,CASSHPGGIYGYTF,TGTGCCAGCAGCCATCCAGGGGGGATATATGGCTACACCTTC
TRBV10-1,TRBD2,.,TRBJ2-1,CASSTSGGAGEQFF,TGCGCCAGCAGTACTAGCGGGGGGGCCGGTGAGCAGTTCTTC
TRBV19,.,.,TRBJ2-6,CATSRSQSGSGANVLTF,TGTGCCACCTCGCGGTCTCAAAGTGGCTCTGGGGCCAACGTCCTGACTTTC
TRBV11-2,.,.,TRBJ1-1,CASSRDRNTEAFF,TGTGCCAGCAGCCGTGACAGGAACACTGAAGCTTTCTTT
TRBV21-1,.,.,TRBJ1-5,CASSKAWAASNQPQHF,TGTGCCAGCAGCAAAGCCTGGGCAGCTAGCAATCAGCCCCAGCATTTT
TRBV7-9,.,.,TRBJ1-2,CASRPTLGQLLGYTF,TGTGCCAGCAGGCCCACCCTTGGACAGTTATTAGGCTACACCTTC
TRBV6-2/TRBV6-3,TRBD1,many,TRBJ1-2,CASSYPGQGSGGYTF,TGTGCCAGCAGTTACCCGGGACAGGGGTCCGGTGGCTACACCTTC
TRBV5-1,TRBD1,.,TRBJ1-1,CASRRSIGQATMNTEAFF,TGCGCCAGCAGACGAAGTATAGGACAGGCGACCATGAACACTGAAGCTTTCTTT